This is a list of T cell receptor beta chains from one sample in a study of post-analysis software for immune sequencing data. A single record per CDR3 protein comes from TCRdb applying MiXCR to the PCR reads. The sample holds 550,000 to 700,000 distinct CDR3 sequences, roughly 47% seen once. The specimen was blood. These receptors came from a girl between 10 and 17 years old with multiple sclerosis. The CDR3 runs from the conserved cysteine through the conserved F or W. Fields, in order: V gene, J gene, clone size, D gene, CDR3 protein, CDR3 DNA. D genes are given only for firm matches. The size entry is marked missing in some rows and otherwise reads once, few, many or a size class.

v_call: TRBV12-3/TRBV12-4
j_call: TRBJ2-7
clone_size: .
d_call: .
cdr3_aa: CASSEPMAYEQYF
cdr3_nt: TGTGCCAGCAGTGAACCGATGGCCTACGAGCAGTACTTC

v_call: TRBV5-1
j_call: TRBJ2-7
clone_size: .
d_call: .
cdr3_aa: CASRAGSNEQYF
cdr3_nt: TGCGCCAGCAGAGCTGGATCCAACGAGCAGTACTTC

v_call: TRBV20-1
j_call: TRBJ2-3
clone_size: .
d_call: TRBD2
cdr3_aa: CSASPSAGGPDTQYF
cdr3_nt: TGCAGTGCCTCACCCTCGGCGGGGGGGCCAGATACGCAGTATTTT

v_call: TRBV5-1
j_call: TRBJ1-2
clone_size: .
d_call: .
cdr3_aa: CASSWGGQFDGYTF
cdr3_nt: TGCGCCAGTAGCTGGGGGGGCCAATTCGATGGCTACACCTTC

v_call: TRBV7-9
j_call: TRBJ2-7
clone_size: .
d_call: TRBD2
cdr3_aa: CASSLGTRDEQYF
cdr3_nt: TGTGCCAGCAGCTTAGGGACTAGAGACGAGCAGTACTTC

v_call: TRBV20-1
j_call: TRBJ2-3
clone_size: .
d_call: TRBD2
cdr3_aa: CSATLAGVTDTQYF
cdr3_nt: TGCAGTGCTACCTTAGCGGGAGTGACAGATACGCAGTATTTT

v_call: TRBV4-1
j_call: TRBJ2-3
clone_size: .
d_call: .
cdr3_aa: CASSRRPLASEDTQYF
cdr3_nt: TGCGCCAGCAGCCGAAGGCCCCTAGCTTCGGAAGATACGCAGTATTTT

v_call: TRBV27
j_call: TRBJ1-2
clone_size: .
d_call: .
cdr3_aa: CASALAGAWYGYTF
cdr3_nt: TGTGCCAGCGCCCTGGCTGGGGCTTGGTATGGCTACACCTTC

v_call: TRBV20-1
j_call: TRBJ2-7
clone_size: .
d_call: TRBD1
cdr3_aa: CSASGSGGLAYEQYF
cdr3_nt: TGCAGTGCTAGCGGATCAGGGGGCCTGGCCTACGAGCAGTACTTC

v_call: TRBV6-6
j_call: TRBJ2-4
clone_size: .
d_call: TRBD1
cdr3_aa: CASNRDRGLAKNIQYF
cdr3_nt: TGTGCCAGCAACCGAGACAGGGGGCTAGCCAAAAACATTCAGTACTTC

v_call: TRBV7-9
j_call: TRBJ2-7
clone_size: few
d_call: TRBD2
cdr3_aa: CASSVTSGPSYEQYF
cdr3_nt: TGTGCCAGCAGCGTAACTAGCGGACCCTCCTACGAGCAGTACTTC

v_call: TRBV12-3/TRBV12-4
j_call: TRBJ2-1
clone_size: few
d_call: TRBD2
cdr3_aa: CASSSGLREGSYNEQFF
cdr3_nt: TGTGCCAGCAGTTCAGGCCTGCGGGAGGGCTCCTACAATGAGCAGTTCTTC

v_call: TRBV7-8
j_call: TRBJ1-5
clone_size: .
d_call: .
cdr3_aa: CASSLGYRGPNQPQHF
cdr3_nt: TGTGCCAGCAGCTTAGGATACCGGGGCCCGAATCAGCCCCAGCATTTT

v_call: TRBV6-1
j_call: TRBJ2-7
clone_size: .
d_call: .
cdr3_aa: CASSDGSPLGYEQYF
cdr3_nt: TGTGCCAGCAGTGACGGCAGCCCCTTGGGCTACGAGCAGTACTTC